This TCR beta chain stems from a study of shared T cell receptors in the human thymus. Clones were read by immunoSEQ multiplex PCR, and TCRdb kept only the in-frame ones, dropping some. The sample shows about 540,000 clones, more than 75% of them seen only once. Looked up from germline, CDR1 is LNHDA and CDR2 is SQIVND (reference sequence). CDR3 size: 14 residues. Trimming took 6 bases from V and 6 from J, leaving 18 bases between them. The same data also contributed to another study, on human thymus T cells. This second report adds: Among unrelated individuals, related research reported thymic repertoires that overlapped highly.

The origin of this receptor is a boy under two years old with a congenital heart defect. The sample was thymocytes. The V gene is TRBV19, the J gene TRBJ2-7, with D possibly matching TRBD2 (6 bases). CDR3: CASRLDYSDFEQYF. CDR3 in DNA: TGTGCCAGTAGATTGGACTATTCGGACTTCGAGCAGTACTTC.